One TCR beta chain is described in this entry. Its target is not known. These data come from a study of T cell repertoires in cytomegalovirus infection. Study background: Through public TCR beta signatures, both CMV infection and matching HLA type were indicated.

Trimming removed 5 bases from V and 2 bases from J; junction bases left unmatched: 4. The V gene's germline CDR1 is SGHVS and CDR2 FQNEAQ. This CDR3 has 14 residues. TCRdb re-derived calls from the reads in MiXCR, one entry per CDR3 protein. The table records around 530,000 distinct CDR3 sequences, about a quarter of them present only once. Study-level findings and limits: Summed public TCR beta family frequency identified CMV carriers bearing the relevant HLA. CMV-specific HLA-C-restricted TCR beta clonotypes dominated the ex vivo response.

The sample was PBMCs. V is TRBV7-8 and J is TRBJ2-5, with 8 bases lining up with TRBD1. The sequence was obtained from a human donor in good health (CMV status not recorded). Some clones in this sample may be carry-over from other donors' samples. The CDR3, as DNA: TGTGCCAGCAGCGGAGGACAGGGACAAGAGACCCAGTACTTC. Translating gives CASSGGQGQETQYF.